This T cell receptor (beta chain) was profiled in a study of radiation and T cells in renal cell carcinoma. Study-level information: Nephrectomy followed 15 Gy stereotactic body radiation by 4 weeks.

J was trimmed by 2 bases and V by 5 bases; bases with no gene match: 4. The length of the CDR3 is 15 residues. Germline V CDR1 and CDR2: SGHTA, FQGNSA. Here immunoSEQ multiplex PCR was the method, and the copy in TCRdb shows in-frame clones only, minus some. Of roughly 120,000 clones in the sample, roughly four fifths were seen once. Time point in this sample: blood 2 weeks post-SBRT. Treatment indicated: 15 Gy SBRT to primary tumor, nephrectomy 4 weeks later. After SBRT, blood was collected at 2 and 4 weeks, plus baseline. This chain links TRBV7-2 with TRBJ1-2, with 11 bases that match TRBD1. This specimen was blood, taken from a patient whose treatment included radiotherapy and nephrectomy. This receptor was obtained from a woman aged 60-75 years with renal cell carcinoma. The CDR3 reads CASSRRTGGNYGYTF. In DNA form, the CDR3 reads TGTGCCAGCAGCCGACGGACAGGGGGCAACTATGGCTACACCTTC.